This T cell receptor (beta chain) originates from a study of cytomegalovirus exposure and HLA in healthy donors. The wider study: It was reported in a later analysis that the 95 to 150 validation repertoires used the same platform as the 550 to 850 first-cohort repertoires. Study findings and constraints: Specificity for CMV antigens was confirmed in vitro for three of the CMV-associated chains. Listed as cytomegalovirus-associated were 150 or so TCR beta chains.

This table comes from immunoSEQ multiplex PCR, and its TCRdb copy is limited to in-frame clones, with some not included. The repertoire has 150,000 or so clones, about 89% of them found once; the top ten carry around 3.2%. Germline-derived CDR1 and CDR2 are SGHTA and FQGNSA. The CDR3 runs 15 residues. The ends lost 2 bases at V and 4 bases at J; junction bases unmatched: 5. Remarks on this clone: Its specificity is unknown.

The study drew the donors from its approximately 130-subject validation cohort, separate from the approximately 700-subject first cohort. The TCR comes from a woman aged 18 to 35 in good health and CMV-seropositive. Sequencing used PBMCs. The V and J genes are TRBV7-2 and TRBJ2-1; 7 nucleotides align to TRBD2. CDR3 region: CASSLSGGIYNEQFF. CDR3 in DNA: TGTGCCAGCAGCTTATCCGGGGGGATATACAATGAGCAGTTCTTC. The whole variable domain, remainder taken from reference TRBV7-2 and TRBJ2-1, is GAGVSQSPSNKVTEKGKDVELRCDPISGHTALYWYRQSLGQGLEFLIYFQGNSAPDKSGLPSDRFSAERTGGSVSTLTIQRTQQEDSAVYLCASSLSGGIYNEQFFGPGTRLTVL.